A selection of T cell receptor beta chains follows, all from one sample in a study of patients and donors after allogeneic stem cell transplantation. From the RT-PCR reads, TCRdb called clonotypes with MiXCR, one entry per CDR3 protein. Of about a million distinct CDR3 sequences listed, under 20% are singletons. Sequencing was carried out using blood, either unsorted or a sorted T cell fraction (not recorded which). The receptors originated from a human donor who was either an allogeneic HSCT recipient or a stem cell or donor lymphocyte infusion donor (not recorded which). It is not recorded whose cells these are; they may come from a transplant donor. The CDR3 runs from the conserved cysteine through the conserved F or W. Each record gives: clone size, D gene, V gene, J gene, CDR3 protein, CDR3 DNA. A D gene is named only where the DNA matches it firmly. Some rows mark clone size as missing; the rest say once, few, many or name a class of expanded clone.

>few|TRBD1|TRBV5-1|TRBJ2-5
CASSPGQRIATQYF
TGCGCCAGCAGCCCGGGACAGCGTATAGCAACCCAGTACTTC
>few|NA|TRBV4-1|TRBJ1-5
CASSQDLGSPQHF
TGCGCCAGCAGCCAAGATCTGGGATCTCCCCAGCATTTT
>few|TRBD1|TRBV7-2|TRBJ2-7
CASSLGQGRNEQYF
TGTGCCAGCAGCTTAGGACAGGGGAGGAACGAGCAGTACTTC
>NA|NA|TRBV6-1|TRBJ1-5
CASDPGTLAQPQHF
TGTGCCAGCGACCCCGGGACCCTAGCCCAGCCCCAGCATTTT
>NA|NA|TRBV7-7|TRBJ2-3
CASSLGSSGDTQYF
TGTGCCAGCAGCTTAGGGTCTTCCGGCGATACGCAGTATTTT
>NA|TRBD1|TRBV27|TRBJ1-1
CASSFGRGRRNTEAFF
TGTGCCAGCAGTTTTGGCAGGGGGAGGAGGAACACTGAAGCTTTCTTT
>NA|TRBD2|TRBV3-1|TRBJ2-1
CASSQDYQGGRSSYNEQFF
TGTGCCAGCAGCCAAGATTATCAGGGCGGGAGGTCTTCCTACAATGAGCAGTTCTTC
>few|NA|TRBV7-6|TRBJ1-3
CASSQTDGNTIYF
TGTGCCAGCAGCCAAACTGACGGAAACACCATATATTTT
>NA|NA|TRBV12-3/TRBV12-4|TRBJ2-1
CASRRETGTYNEQFF
TGTGCCAGCAGGCGGGAGACAGGGACCTACAATGAGCAGTTCTTC
>few|NA|TRBV12-3/TRBV12-4|TRBJ1-4
CASSYRVAEEKLFF
TGTGCCAGCAGTTACAGGGTGGCAGAAGAAAAACTGTTTTTT
>NA|TRBD2|TRBV12-3/TRBV12-4|TRBJ2-1
CASSTTGTSVYNEQFF
TGTGCCAGCAGCACAACCGGGACTAGCGTATACAATGAGCAGTTCTTC
>few|NA|TRBV7-8|TRBJ1-1
CASSSVGPEAFF
TGTGCCAGCAGCTCTGTGGGCCCTGAAGCTTTCTTT
>NA|NA|TRBV27|TRBJ2-5
CASRPTGTRGTQYF
TGTGCCAGCAGGCCAACCGGGACCCGGGGGACCCAGTACTTC
>few|TRBD2|TRBV4-1|TRBJ2-5
CASSQDMTSRETQYF
TGCGCCAGCAGCCAGGACATGACTAGCCGGGAGACCCAGTACTTC
>many|TRBD1|TRBV12-3/TRBV12-4|TRBJ1-1
CASSSHSRTGNTEAFF
TGTGCCAGCAGTTCTCATTCCCGGACAGGGAACACTGAAGCTTTCTTT
>few|NA|TRBV3-1|TRBJ2-3
CASSQLFPGYTDTQYF
TGTGCCAGCAGCCAGTTATTCCCGGGGTACACAGATACGCAGTATTTT
>many|NA|TRBV20-1|TRBJ1-5
CSASLGGNQPQHF
TGCAGTGCCTCCCTTGGCGGCAATCAGCCCCAGCATTTT
>NA|NA|TRBV2|TRBJ2-1
CASKGYVGPPFVEQFF
TGTGCCAGCAAGGGGTATGTGGGTCCTCCCTTCGTGGAGCAGTTCTTC
>many|NA|TRBV12-3/TRBV12-4|TRBJ2-5
CASSPALTETQYF
TGTGCCAGCAGTCCCGCGCTGACGGAGACCCAGTACTTC
>many|TRBD1|TRBV20-1|TRBJ1-5
CSARVAGGDQPQHF
TGCAGTGCTAGAGTGGCAGGGGGCGATCAGCCCCAGCATTTT
>many|NA|TRBV7-9|TRBJ2-7
CASSLAADYEQYF
TGTGCCAGCAGCTTAGCGGCAGACTACGAGCAGTACTTC
>few|NA|TRBV20-1|TRBJ2-3
CSAVRVPVTDTQYF
TGCAGTGCTGTGCGGGTGCCGGTAACAGATACGCAGTATTTT
>few|TRBD1|TRBV3-1|TRBJ2-1
CASSQLTGTGVIEQFF
TGTGCCAGCAGCCAGTTGACCGGGACAGGGGTTATTGAGCAGTTCTTC
>NA|NA|TRBV6-7|TRBJ2-2
CASSYPGPDTGELFF
TGTGCCAGCAGTTACCCGGGGCCCGACACCGGGGAGCTGTTTTTT
>many|NA|TRBV20-1|TRBJ2-7
CSAQRIAYEQYF
TGCAGTGCTCAGCGGATTGCCTACGAGCAGTACTTC
>NA|NA|TRBV11-1|TRBJ2-1
CASSLAVAALSSYNEQFF
TGTGCCAGCAGCTTAGCGGTCGCTGCCCTGAGCTCCTACAATGAGCAGTTCTTC
>few|NA|TRBV27|TRBJ2-1
CASSLWASERGNEQFF
TGTGCCAGCAGTTTATGGGCTAGCGAGAGAGGAAATGAGCAGTTCTTC